Following are 10 T cell receptor beta chains from one sample sequenced in a study of blood T cell repertoires in COVID-19. Sequencing was performed with immunoSEQ multiplex PCR; in TCRdb, only in-frame clones are kept and a portion is missing. Of under 200,000 clones detected, around 82% appear once; the ten largest clones hold more than 8%. Sequenced sample: peripheral blood. These receptor sequences come from a woman older than 75 with acute or convalescent COVID-19.

This clone was counted between two and nine times. V gene TRBV10-3 combines with J gene TRBJ1-6, with 10 nucleotides matching TRBD1. Germline assignment: CDR1 ENHRY and CDR2 SYGVKD. Trimming took 11 bases from V and 5 from J; bases not matched to a gene: 6. The CDR3 loop spans 14 amino acids. The CDR3: CASLGQGDNSPLHF. CDR3 coding DNA: TGTGCCTCCCTTGGACAGGGGGATAATTCACCCCTCCACTTT.

The CDR3: CASSESAAWGGNTEAFF. The CDR3 coding sequence is TGTGCCAGCAGTGAATCGGCGGCGTGGGGCGGGAACACTGAAGCTTTCTTT. The V call is TRBV25-1, the J call TRBJ1-1; D may be TRBD1 (5 bases). From germline, CDR1 is MGHDK and CDR2 SYGVNS. Trimming left V 1 base short and J 1 base short, with 16 bases between. The CDR3 has 17 residues.

To note about this clone: Other DNA variants within this sample encode the same CDR3. The chain uses TRBV19 and TRBJ1-1; 8 bases are a match to TRBD1. The CDR3 sequence is 14 residues long. Germline V gene lookup returns CDR1 LNHDA and CDR2 SQIVND (reference sequence). J was trimmed by 1 base and V by 7 bases; bases with no gene match: 5. CDR3 DNA: TGTGCCAGTACCCTCCAGGGGGCGAACACTGAAGCTTTCTTT. Its protein product is CASTLQGANTEAFF.

The chain carries TRBV5-1 and TRBJ2-7, with 7 positions matching TRBD1. From germline, CDR1 is SGHRS and CDR2 YFSETQ. V dropped 0 bases and J dropped 5; count of bases not matched to a gene: 11. The CDR3 is 16 residues long. CDR3 coding DNA: TGCGCCAGCAGCTTGGCCTACGGGGCAGGGGGTGACGAGCAGTACTTC. Residues: CASSLAYGAGGDEQYF.

The V gene is TRBV5-1, the J gene TRBJ1-2; TRBD1 agrees at 11 bases. CDR1 and CDR2 from the germline V gene are SGHRS and YFSETQ. The CDR3 covers 16 residues. V shed 0 bases, J shed 5 bases, and the junction held 6 bases outside the gene matches. In DNA, the CDR3 is TGCGCCAGCAGCTTGGGAGGGACAGGGGGACCTTATGGCTACACCTTC. Amino acid sequence: CASSLGGTGGPYGYTF.

This clone has a single count. The rearrangement joins TRBV9 to TRBJ2-1, with 9 bases fitting TRBD1. V lost 0 bases and J lost 10; bases outside the gene matches: 11. This CDR3 comprises 16 residues. Germline assignment: CDR1 SGDLS and CDR2 YYNGEE. CDR3 sequence (DNA): TGTGCCAGCAGCGTAGGGGACATCACAGGGGGCCGCGAGCAGTTCTTC. It encodes CASSVGDITGGREQFF.

V and J are TRBV6-1 and TRBJ1-3; 7 bases fit TRBD1. CDR3 length: 15 residues. V was clipped by 3 bases and J by 7 bases; unmatched bases: 9. Looked up from germline, CDR1 is MNHNS and CDR2 is SASEGT. The CDR3 here is CASSDQGGRRNTIYF. The DNA of the CDR3 is TGTGCCAGCAGTGACCAAGGGGGCCGGAGGAACACCATATATTTT.

V usage is TRBV15 and J usage is TRBJ1-2, with 7 bases lining up with TRBD1. This CDR3 comprises 18 residues. V lost 5 bases and J lost 4; bases outside the gene matches: 19. Germline assignment: CDR1 LNHNV and CDR2 YYDKDF (reference sequence). CDR3 residues: CATSPQKGDSPLGYGYTF. As DNA, the CDR3 is TGTGCCACCAGCCCTCAAAAGGGGGACAGCCCTCTGGGCTATGGCTACACCTTC.

The genes are TRBV7-7 and TRBJ2-2; 9 bases line up with TRBD1. The CDR3 length is 17 residues. V trimming: 5 bases; J trimming: 5 bases; junction bases outside the gene matches: 12. Germline CDR1 and CDR2: SSHAT and FNYEAQ (reference sequence). The CDR3 DNA is TGTGCCAGCAGCACGTCCCGGGACAGGGCCGGGACCGGGGAGCTGTTTTTT. Encoded protein: CASSTSRDRAGTGELFF.

The chain links TRBV4-2 to TRBJ2-5, with 11 bases lining up with TRBD1. Unmatched junction bases numbered 3, after V lost 4 bases and J lost 5 bases. This CDR3 has 14 amino acids. Germline V gene data show CDR1 as LGHNA and CDR2 as YNFKEQ. CDR3 residues: CASSPRTGGETQYF. CDR3 nucleotide sequence: TGTGCCAGCAGCCCTCGGACAGGGGGCGAGACCCAGTACTTC.